The TCR beta chain described here comes from a study of T cell changes during pregnancy in multiple sclerosis. The method was immunoSEQ multiplex PCR; TCRdb's version includes in-frame clones alone and lacks a portion of them. This sample yields 95,000 to 110,000 clones, of which about 90% are seen a single time; about 0.93% belongs to the top ten. The CDR3 length is 18 residues. Germline-derived CDR1 and CDR2 are SGHNT and YYREEE (reference sequence). Unmatched junction bases numbered 13, after V lost 0 bases and J lost 6 bases. The origin of this receptor is a female donor with multiple sclerosis, enrolled in a pregnancy study. V and J are TRBV5-4 and TRBJ2-1; 9 bases fit TRBD2. The specimen comprised peripheral blood, sampled after pregnancy. In nucleotides, the CDR3 is TGTGCCAGCAGCTTGGCCGCGGCTAGCGGGAATTTTTTCAATGAGCAGTTCTTC. Its protein product is CASSLAAASGNFFNEQFF.